Listed here are 17 T cell receptor beta chains from one sample, sequenced in a study of cytomegalovirus exposure and HLA in healthy donors. Sequenced by immunoSEQ multiplex PCR; TCRdb stores in-frame clones only, minus some. The table lists around 200,000 clones, 80% to 90% of them singletons, with 1% to 1.5% in the top ten. Sequenced input: PBMCs. These receptors all come from a woman in her twenties or thirties in good health and CMV-seronegative.

The chain couples TRBV19 to TRBJ1-4, with 10 bases matching TRBD1. CDR1 is LNHDA and CDR2 is SQIVND in the germline V gene (reference sequence). The V segment lost 5 bases and the J segment 10 bases; nucleotides outside the gene matches: 10. The CDR3 runs 15 residues. The CDR3 reads CASSRTGTGVRKLFF. The DNA for the CDR3 is TGTGCCAGTAGTCGGACCGGGACAGGGGTGCGAAAACTGTTTTTT.

The chain combines TRBV4-1 with TRBJ1-4; no reliable D call. Germline loops: CDR1 MGHRA, CDR2 YSYEKL. The CDR3 extends over 22 amino acids. Trimming took 7 bases from V and 0 from J, leaving 33 bases between them. The CDR3 region has the DNA TGCGCCAGCACCCCGTTTAAATTTACAGCGGATGAAAGTAATGCAACTAATGAAAAACTGTTTTTT. Translation gives CASTPFKFTADESNATNEKLFF.

This chain joins TRBV19 and TRBJ1-5; 7 bases are a match to TRBD1. V lost 9 bases and J lost 4; bases outside the gene matches: 9. CDR3 length: 14 amino acids. From germline, CDR1 is LNHDA and CDR2 SQIVND (reference sequence). CDR3 in amino acids: CASGDTGVNQPQHF. DNA for the CDR3: TGTGCCAGCGGAGATACAGGGGTTAATCAGCCCCAGCATTTT.

The chain combines TRBV6-6 with TRBJ1-1; D is undetermined. Germline V lookup: CDR1 MNHNY, CDR2 SVGAGI (reference sequence). The length of the CDR3 is 14 residues. Trimming took off 2 bases at V and 1 base at J, with 8 bases between the two ends. CDR3 nucleotides: TGTGCCAGCAGTTACGTTGAGGGGAACACTGAAGCTTTCTTT. Amino acids: CASSYVEGNTEAFF.

The CDR3 DNA reads as TGTGCCAGCAGTCACGGACACTACCGGGACAGGGACCACGAGCAGTACTTC. Translating it yields CASSHGHYRDRDHEQYF. J is TRBJ2-7 and V is TRBV27; 9 bases align to TRBD1. V lost 5 bases and J lost 5; bases outside the gene matches: 16. There are 17 residues in the CDR3. CDR1 MNHEY and CDR2 SMNVEV come from the germline V gene (reference sequence).

This chain uses TRBV6-1 with TRBJ2-7, with TRBD1 matching 12 bases. This CDR3 contains 13 residues. Germline CDR1 is MNHNS and CDR2 is SASEGT. The trim removed 6 bases at V and 9 bases at J, leaving 6 bases unmatched. The DNA of the CDR3 is TGTGCCAGCAGACAGGGGACAGGGGGCGGGCAGTACTTC. Translation: CASRQGTGGGQYF.

V gene TRBV4-1 combines with J gene TRBJ2-3, with D perhaps TRBD1 (6 bases). The CDR3 is 14 amino acids. Germline CDR1 MGHRA, CDR2 YSYEKL. Trimming took off 4 bases at V and 3 bases at J, with 11 bases between the two ends. The CDR3 nucleotides are TGCGCCAGCAGCCCGGGCAGGGGAACAGATACGCAGTATTTT. Residues: CASSPGRGTDTQYF.

The chain uses TRBV18 and TRBJ2-3; TRBD2 might be the D (6 bases). The V end lost 1 base, the J end lost 1 base, and 9 bases lay between the germline ends. Germline CDR1 reads KGHSH; CDR2 reads LQKENI. This CDR3 is built from 15 residues. CDR3 protein: CASSPHSGGTDTQYF. In nucleotides, the CDR3 is TGTGCCAGCTCACCACATAGCGGTGGCACAGATACGCAGTATTTT.

This chain connects TRBV19 to TRBJ2-3; 7 nucleotides match TRBD2. The J segment lost 5 bases and the V segment lost 3 bases, leaving 8 bases of the junction unmatched. Looked up from germline, CDR1 is LNHDA and CDR2 is SQIVND (reference sequence). This CDR3 is built from 15 residues. CDR3 residues: CASSILSGEGDTQYF. The CDR3 region has the DNA TGTGCCAGTAGTATCTTAAGCGGGGAGGGAGATACGCAGTATTTT.

The V call is TRBV5-1, the J call TRBJ1-2; D ambiguous. This CDR3 is built from 15 residues. Germline assignment: CDR1 SGHRS and CDR2 YFSETQ. Trimming cost V 0 bases and J 5 bases, with 14 bases left between them. The CDR3 DNA sequence: TGCGCCAGCAGCTTGGACAGTCCTACTCTATATGGCTACACCTTC. It yields the protein CASSLDSPTLYGYTF.

The J gene is TRBJ2-1, the V gene TRBV11-2, with a possible D match to TRBD2 (6 bases). The V end was cut by 4 bases, the J end by 5 bases, with 15 bases between. The CDR3 is 15 residues long. In germline, CDR1 is SGHAT, CDR2 FQNNGV. DNA of the CDR3: TGTGCCAGCAGCTCCTACCCTAGCGTAAACAATGAGCAGTTCTTC. It is translated as CASSSYPSVNNEQFF.

The gene calls are TRBV6-1 and TRBJ1-5; TRBD1 matches 9 bases. J lost 10 bases, V lost 7 bases, and 11 bases had no gene match. The CDR3 contains 14 residues. In germline, CDR1 is MNHNS, CDR2 SASEGT. The CDR3 coding sequence is TGTGCCAGCACTCTGGACAGGGGCTTGGGTCCCCAGCATTTT. The encoded protein is CASTLDRGLGPQHF.

This clone has ten or more counts. The V and J genes are TRBV18 and TRBJ2-7, with unresolved D. V dropped 2 bases and J dropped 6 bases, with 14 bases sitting between them. Looked up from germline, CDR1 is KGHSH and CDR2 is LQKENI. This CDR3 spans 14 amino acids. The CDR3, as DNA: TGTGCCAGCTCACCAGGCCGACTCTGGGTCGAGCAGTACTTC. Protein sequence: CASSPGRLWVEQYF.

The chain recombines TRBV2 with TRBJ1-1, with D maybe TRBD1 (5 bases). This CDR3 has 13 residues. V gave up 4 bases and J gave up 2 bases, with 8 bases separating them. Germline V gene data show CDR1 as SNHLY and CDR2 as FYNNEI. The CDR3 sequence: CASSVDSNTEAFF. The CDR3 DNA sequence: TGTGCCAGCAGTGTAGACAGCAACACTGAAGCTTTCTTT.

The V and J genes are TRBV21-1 and TRBJ2-7; the table's D call, TRBD1, has no DNA check behind it. TRBV21-1 is listed as a pseudogene. The CDR3 consists of 13 residues. CDR3 DNA: TGTGCCAGCAGCAAAGACAGTACCTACGAGCAGTACTTC. It yields the protein CASSKDSTYEQYF.

The J gene is TRBJ2-2, the V gene TRBV9, with a weak D call TRBD2 (6 bases). Between the trimmed V and J ends, which lost 5 bases and 7 bases, there was a span of 6 bases. The CDR3 contains 11 residues. Germline CDR1 and CDR2: SGDLS and YYNGEE. The CDR3 loop is CASRRDGELFF. In DNA form, the CDR3 reads TGTGCCAGCAGGCGGGACGGGGAGCTGTTTTTT.

This clone was seen many times. The sample holds other DNA sequences that translate to the same CDR3. The chain is built from TRBV4-2 and TRBJ2-7, with D maybe TRBD2 (5 bases). CDR3 length equals 14 residues. Trimming took 1 base from V and 3 from J, leaving 10 bases between them. Per germline, CDR1 LGHNA and CDR2 YNFKEQ. The CDR3 loop is CASSQGFSDYEQYF. The CDR3 bases are TGTGCCAGCAGCCAAGGATTTAGCGACTACGAGCAGTACTTC.